This T cell receptor (beta chain) derives from a study of liver allograft versus peripheral blood T cells. Study summary: Graft-liver T cell receptor repertoires were compared against recipient peripheral blood repertoires.

Trimming took 3 bases from V and 1 from J, leaving 10 bases between them. CDR1 is ENHRY, CDR2 SYGVKD, per germline. The CDR3 has 15 amino acids. TCRdb itself ran the reads through MiXCR, one entry per CDR3 protein. The data contain around 12,000 distinct CDR3 sequences, approximately 30% of them seen just once; the ten biggest clones take up about 2.4%. Regarding the study as a whole: Intra-allograft T cell receptor repertoires in the liver reportedly differed from peripheral blood repertoires.

This clonotype was detected only once. Its cognate antigen is unknown. The V gene is TRBV10-3, the J gene TRBJ1-3; D gene uncertain. The sequence derives from a human patient who had a liver transplant. Some T cells could come from the graft donor. CDR3 region: CAISDLHGSGNTIYF. The CDR3, as DNA: TGTGCCATCAGTGACTTACACGGATCTGGAAACACCATATATTTT.